This T cell receptor (beta chain) was sequenced in a study of blood T cell repertoires in COVID-19. Germline loops: CDR1 LNHDA, CDR2 SQIVND (reference sequence). The CDR3 runs to 15 residues. Trimming removed 3 bases from V and 6 bases from J; junction bases left unmatched: 6. Some clones are missing from TCRdb's copy, which holds only in-frame ones; the method was immunoSEQ multiplex PCR. This table holds 140,000 to 150,000 clones, 84% found once. The TCR comes from a man under 40 with COVID-19, enrolled during active disease. The sample was peripheral blood. The chain carries TRBV19 and TRBJ2-1; 9 nucleotides line up with TRBD2. CDR3 sequence reads: CASSIASGNFNEQFF. DNA of the CDR3: TGTGCCAGTAGTATCGCTAGCGGGAATTTCAATGAGCAGTTCTTC.